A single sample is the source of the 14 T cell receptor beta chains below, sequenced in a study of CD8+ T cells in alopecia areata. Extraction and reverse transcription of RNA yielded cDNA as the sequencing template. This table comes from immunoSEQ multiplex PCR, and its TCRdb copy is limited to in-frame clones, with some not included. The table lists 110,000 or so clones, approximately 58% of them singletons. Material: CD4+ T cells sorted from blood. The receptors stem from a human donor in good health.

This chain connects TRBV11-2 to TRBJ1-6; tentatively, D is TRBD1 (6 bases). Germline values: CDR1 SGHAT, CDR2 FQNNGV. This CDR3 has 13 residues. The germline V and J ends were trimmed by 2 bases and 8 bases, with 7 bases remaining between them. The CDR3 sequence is CASSLQGYSPLHF. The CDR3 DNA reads TGTGCCAGCAGCTTACAGGGGTATTCACCCCTCCACTTT.

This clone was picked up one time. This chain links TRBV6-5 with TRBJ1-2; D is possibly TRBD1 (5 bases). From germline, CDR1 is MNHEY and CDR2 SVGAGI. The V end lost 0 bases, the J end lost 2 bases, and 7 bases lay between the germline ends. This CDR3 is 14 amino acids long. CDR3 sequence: CASSYSTANYGYTF. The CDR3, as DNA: TGTGCCAGCAGTTACTCGACAGCGAACTATGGCTACACCTTC.

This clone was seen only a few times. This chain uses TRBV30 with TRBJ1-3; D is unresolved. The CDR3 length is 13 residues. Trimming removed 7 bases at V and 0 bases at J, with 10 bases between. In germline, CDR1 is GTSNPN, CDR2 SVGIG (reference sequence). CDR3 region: CALEASSGNTIYF. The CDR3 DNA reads TGTGCCTTGGAAGCGTCCTCTGGAAACACCATATATTTT.

Written as DNA, the CDR3 is TGTGCCAGCAGCGGACTACAGGGGGTCGTAGACTATGGCTACACCTTC. Translation: CASSGLQGVVDYGYTF. The chain uses TRBV9 and TRBJ1-2; 8 positions agree with TRBD1. The V segment lost 3 bases and the J segment 3 bases; nucleotides outside the gene matches: 10. Looked up from germline, CDR1 is SGDLS and CDR2 is YYNGEE. This CDR3 comprises 16 residues.

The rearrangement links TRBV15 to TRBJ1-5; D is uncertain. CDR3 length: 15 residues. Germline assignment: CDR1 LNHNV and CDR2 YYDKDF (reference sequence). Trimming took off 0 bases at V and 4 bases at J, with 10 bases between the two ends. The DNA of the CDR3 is TGTGCCACCAGCAGAGACCGGGGAGTAAATCAGCCCCAGCATTTT. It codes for CATSRDRGVNQPQHF.

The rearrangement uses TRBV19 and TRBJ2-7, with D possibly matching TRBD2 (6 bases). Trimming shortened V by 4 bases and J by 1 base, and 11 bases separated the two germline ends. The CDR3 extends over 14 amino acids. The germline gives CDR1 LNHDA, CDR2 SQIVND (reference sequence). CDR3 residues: CASSRRRESYEQYF. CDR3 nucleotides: TGTGCCAGTAGTAGGCGGAGGGAGTCCTACGAGCAGTACTTC. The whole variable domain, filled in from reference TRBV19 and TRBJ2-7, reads DGGITQSPKYLFRKEGQNVTLSCEQNLNHDAMYWYRQDPGQGLRLIYYSQIVNDFQKGDIAEGYSVSREKKESFPLTVTSAQKNPTAFYLCASSRRRESYEQYFGPGTRLTVT.

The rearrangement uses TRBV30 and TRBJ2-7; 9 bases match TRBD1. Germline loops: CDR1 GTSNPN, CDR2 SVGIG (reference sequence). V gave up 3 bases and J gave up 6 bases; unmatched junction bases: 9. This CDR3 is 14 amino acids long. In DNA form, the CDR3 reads TGTGCCTGGAGCACACAGGGGGCGATCTCCGAGCAGTACTTC. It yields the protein CAWSTQGAISEQYF.

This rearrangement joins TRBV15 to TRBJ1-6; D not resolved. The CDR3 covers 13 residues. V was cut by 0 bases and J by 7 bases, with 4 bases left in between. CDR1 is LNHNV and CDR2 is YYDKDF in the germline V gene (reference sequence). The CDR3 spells CATSRDSNSPLHF. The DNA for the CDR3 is TGTGCCACCAGCAGAGACAGCAATTCACCCCTCCACTTT.

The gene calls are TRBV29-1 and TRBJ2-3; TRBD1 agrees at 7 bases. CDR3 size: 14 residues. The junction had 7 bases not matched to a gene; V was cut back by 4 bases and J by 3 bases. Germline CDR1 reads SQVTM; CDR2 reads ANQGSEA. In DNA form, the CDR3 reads TGCAGCGTTGTGCCAGGGGGTCGAACAGATACGCAGTATTTT. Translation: CSVVPGGRTDTQYF.

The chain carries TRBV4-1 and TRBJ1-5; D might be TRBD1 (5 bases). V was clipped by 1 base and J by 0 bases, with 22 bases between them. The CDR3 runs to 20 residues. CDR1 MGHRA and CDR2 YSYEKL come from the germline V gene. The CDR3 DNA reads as TGCGCCAGCAGCCAAGGATGGGGCAGGGAGGGACCAAATAGCAATCAGCCCCAGCATTTT. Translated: CASSQGWGREGPNSNQPQHF.

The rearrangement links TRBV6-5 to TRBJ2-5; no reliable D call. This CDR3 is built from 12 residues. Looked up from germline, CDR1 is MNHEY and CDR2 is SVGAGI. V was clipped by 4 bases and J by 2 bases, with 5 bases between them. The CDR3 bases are TGTGCCAGCAGTTCTCCGCAAGAGACCCAGTACTTC. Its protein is CASSSPQETQYF.

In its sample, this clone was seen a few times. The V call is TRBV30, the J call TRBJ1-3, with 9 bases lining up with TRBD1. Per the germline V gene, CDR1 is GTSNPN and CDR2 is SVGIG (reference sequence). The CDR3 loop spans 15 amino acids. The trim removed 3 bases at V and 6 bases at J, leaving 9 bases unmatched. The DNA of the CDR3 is TGTGCCTGGAGATCGAAAGGGACAGGGATAAACACCATATATTTT. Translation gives CAWRSKGTGINTIYF.

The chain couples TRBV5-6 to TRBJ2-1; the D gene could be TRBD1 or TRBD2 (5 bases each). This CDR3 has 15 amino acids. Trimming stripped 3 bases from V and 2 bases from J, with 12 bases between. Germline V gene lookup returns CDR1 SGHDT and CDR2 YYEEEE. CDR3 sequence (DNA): TGTGCCAGCAGCTCCAGTAGAGGGGCCTACAATGAGCAGTTCTTC. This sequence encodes CASSSSRGAYNEQFF.

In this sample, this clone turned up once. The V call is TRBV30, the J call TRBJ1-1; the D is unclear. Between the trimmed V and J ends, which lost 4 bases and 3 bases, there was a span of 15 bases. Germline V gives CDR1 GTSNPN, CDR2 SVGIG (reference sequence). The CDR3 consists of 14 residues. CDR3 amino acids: CAWKRTSWDTEAFF. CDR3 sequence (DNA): TGTGCCTGGAAAAGGACCTCCTGGGACACTGAAGCTTTCTTT. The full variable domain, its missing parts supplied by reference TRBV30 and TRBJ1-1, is SQTIHQWPATLVQPVGSPLSLECTVEGTSNPNLYWYRQAAGRGLQLLFYSVGIGQISSEVPQNLSASRPQDRQFILSSKKLLLSDSGFYLCAWKRTSWDTEAFFGQGTRLTVV.